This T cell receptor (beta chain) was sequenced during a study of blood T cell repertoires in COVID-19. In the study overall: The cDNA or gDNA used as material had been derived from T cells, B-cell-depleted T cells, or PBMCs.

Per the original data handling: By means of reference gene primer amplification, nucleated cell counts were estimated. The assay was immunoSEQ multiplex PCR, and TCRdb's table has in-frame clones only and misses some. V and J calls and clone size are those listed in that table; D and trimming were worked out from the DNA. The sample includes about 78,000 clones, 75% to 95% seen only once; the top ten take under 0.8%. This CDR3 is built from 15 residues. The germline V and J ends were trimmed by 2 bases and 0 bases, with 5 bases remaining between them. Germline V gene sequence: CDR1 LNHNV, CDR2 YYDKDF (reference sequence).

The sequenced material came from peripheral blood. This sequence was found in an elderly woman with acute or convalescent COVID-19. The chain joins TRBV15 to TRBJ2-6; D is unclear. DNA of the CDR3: TGTGCCACCAGCAGATACAGCTCTGGGGCCAACGTCCTGACTTTC. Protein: CATSRYSSGANVLTF.